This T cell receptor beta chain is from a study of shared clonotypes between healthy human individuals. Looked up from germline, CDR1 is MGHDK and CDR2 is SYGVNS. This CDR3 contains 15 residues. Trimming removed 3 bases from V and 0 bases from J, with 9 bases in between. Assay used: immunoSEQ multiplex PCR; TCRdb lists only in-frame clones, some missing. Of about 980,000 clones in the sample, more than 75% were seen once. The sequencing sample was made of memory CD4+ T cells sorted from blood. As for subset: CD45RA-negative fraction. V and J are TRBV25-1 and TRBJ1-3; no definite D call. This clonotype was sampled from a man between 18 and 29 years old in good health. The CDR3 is CASSDSWGSGNTIYF. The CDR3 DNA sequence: TGTGCCAGCAGTGATTCCTGGGGCTCTGGAAACACCATATATTTT.